Below, one T cell receptor (beta chain) is given with its context. The antigen remains unidentified. The CDR3 runs to 13 residues. CDR1 is LNHDA, CDR2 SQIVND, per germline (reference sequence). The junction had 5 bases not matched to a gene; V was cut back by 6 bases and J by 4 bases. Profiled with immunoSEQ multiplex PCR; TCRdb holds only in-frame clones, not every one. The sample carries about 40,000 clones, approximately 89% recorded once. The sample is drawn from a study of a mutant IDH1 vaccine in newly diagnosed glioma. The time point denotes: week 5, during vaccination. All doses held 300 ug of mutant IDH1 20-mer peptide, with topical imiquimod. In every donor, the tumor was a new WHO grade 3 or 4 IDH1-mutant, ATRX-lost astrocytoma.

The receptor was derived from a man between 45 and 60 years old with glioma. The sample was PBMCs, taken from a glioma patient whose treatment included an IDH1 peptide vaccine. J is TRBJ1-2 and V is TRBV19; 7 nucleotides agree with TRBD1. CDR3 sequence: CASSPGTVYGYTF. The CDR3 coding sequence is TGTGCCAGTAGCCCGGGGACAGTCTATGGCTACACCTTC.